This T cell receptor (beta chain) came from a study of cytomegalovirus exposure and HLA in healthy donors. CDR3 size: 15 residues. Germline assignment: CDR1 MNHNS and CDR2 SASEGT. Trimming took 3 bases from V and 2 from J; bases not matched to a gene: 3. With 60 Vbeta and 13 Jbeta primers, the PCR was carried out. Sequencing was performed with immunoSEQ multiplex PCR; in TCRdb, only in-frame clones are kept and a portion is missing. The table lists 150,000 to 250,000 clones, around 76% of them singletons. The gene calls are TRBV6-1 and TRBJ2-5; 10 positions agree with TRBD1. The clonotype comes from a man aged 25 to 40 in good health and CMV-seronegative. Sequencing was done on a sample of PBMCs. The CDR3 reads CASSEDRGVQETQYF. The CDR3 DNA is TGTGCCAGCAGTGAGGACAGGGGGGTACAAGAGACCCAGTACTTC.